This T cell receptor (beta chain) was identified in a study of T cell repertoires in ileal Crohn's disease. Study-wide results and limits: Clonal expansions were more frequent in active smokers than non-smokers at surgery.

The V gene lost 2 bases and the J gene lost 1 base, with 12 bases spanning the gap. Germline V CDR1 and CDR2: SGHTA, FQGTGA. CDR3 length equals 16 residues. About this clone itself: The antigen remains unidentified.

This table comes from immunoSEQ multiplex PCR, and its TCRdb copy is limited to in-frame clones, with some not included. The sample has roughly 15,000 clones; roughly 70% are singletons. The rearrangement joins TRBV7-3 to TRBJ1-5; unclear D gene. The sample comprised ileal tissue. The source is an adult with Crohn's disease. CDR3 in amino acids: CASSLATKPSNQPQHF. DNA of the CDR3: TGTGCCAGCAGCTTAGCCACTAAGCCCAGCAATCAGCCCCAGCATTTT.